What follows are 25 T cell receptor beta chains derived from one specimen sequenced in a study of blood T cell repertoires in COVID-19. Libraries were prepared by immunoSEQ multiplex PCR; TCRdb keeps only in-frame clonotypes and omits some of them. The data show more than 95,000 clones, roughly 80% seen once. The sequenced material came from peripheral blood. The origin of the receptors is an elderly man with acute or convalescent COVID-19.

The rearrangement joins TRBV9 to TRBJ1-2, with D possibly TRBD1 on 6 matching bases. V lost 0 bases to trimming and J lost 4 bases, with 13 bases between them. The CDR3 contains 15 residues. CDR1 and CDR2 (germline): SGDLS, YYNGEE. CDR3 region: CASSVAGQGTYGYTF. The CDR3 coding sequence is TGTGCCAGCAGCGTAGCCGGGCAGGGGACCTATGGCTACACCTTC. Full variable domain (outside the CDR3, taken from reference TRBV9 and TRBJ1-2): DSGVTQTPKHLITATGQRVTLRCSPRSGDLSVYWYQQSLDQGLQFLIQYYNGEERAKGNILERFSAQQFPDLHSELNLSSLELGDSALYFCASSVAGQGTYGYTFGSGTRLTVV.

The DNA of the CDR3 is TGCGCCAGCAGCCAAGGCAGGGTGTATGAGCAGTTCTTC. The encoded protein is CASSQGRVYEQFF. This chain uses TRBV4-1 with TRBJ2-1, with a possible D match to TRBD1 (5 bases). Deletions cut 1 base from V and 8 bases from J, with 9 bases between. Per germline, CDR1 MGHRA and CDR2 YSYEKL. The CDR3 has 13 amino acids.

The sample holds a few counts of this clone. The chain uses TRBV7-9 and TRBJ2-3, with D perhaps matching TRBD2 (5 bases). V was trimmed by 7 bases and J by 4 bases, leaving 15 bases between them. The CDR3 length is 14 residues. Germline V lookup: CDR1 SEHNR, CDR2 FQNEAQ (reference sequence). CDR3 in amino acids: CASTKPSGSDTQYF. As DNA, the CDR3 is TGTGCCAGCACCAAACCCAGCGGTTCAGATACGCAGTATTTT.

The J gene is TRBJ1-6, the V gene TRBV7-9, with 9 bases matching TRBD1. This CDR3 is 16 amino acids long. The germline CDR1 and CDR2 sequences are SEHNR and FQNEAQ (reference sequence). V dropped 7 bases and J dropped 2; count of bases not matched to a gene: 6. The CDR3 spells CASTGTGMTYNSPLHF. The CDR3 DNA reads TGTGCCAGCACCGGGACAGGGATGACCTATAATTCACCCCTCCACTTT.

This rearrangement joins TRBV7-9 to TRBJ1-2; a weak D match, TRBD1 (5 bases). The CDR3 spans 14 residues. With 2 bases removed from V and 5 bases from J, the gap between germline ends came to 12 bases. Germline loops: CDR1 SEHNR, CDR2 FQNEAQ (reference sequence). The CDR3 nucleotides read TGTGCCAGCAGCTTAAACGACAGAGCATATGGCTACACCTTC. As protein: CASSLNDRAYGYTF.

J is TRBJ1-2 and V is TRBV5-6; D gene unclear. Trimming took off 4 bases at V and 1 base at J, with 8 bases between the two ends. The germline CDR1 and CDR2 sequences are SGHDT and YYEEEE. CDR3 size: 13 residues. The CDR3 coding sequence is TGTGCCAGCAGCCCCGGGGTTAACTATGGCTACACCTTC. This encodes CASSPGVNYGYTF.

V is TRBV19 and J is TRBJ1-3; 7 bases are a match to TRBD1. Germline values: CDR1 LNHDA, CDR2 SQIVND (reference sequence). The CDR3 is 14 amino acids. V lost 6 bases to trimming and J lost 4 bases; unmatched junction nucleotides: 6. The CDR3 DNA follows: TGTGCCAGTAGGCGTACAGGGGAAGGAAACACCATATATTTT. This encodes CASRRTGEGNTIYF.

V usage is TRBV6-2 or TRBV6-3 and J usage is TRBJ1-1, with 9 positions matching TRBD1. Germline V gives CDR1 MNHEY, CDR2 SVGEGT. The CDR3 consists of 16 residues. Trimming at V came to 2 bases and at J to 5 bases, leaving 9 bases not matched to a gene. Here the CDR3 reads CASSYIKQGAITEAFF. DNA of the CDR3: TGTGCCAGCAGTTACATAAAACAGGGGGCCATTACTGAAGCTTTCTTT.

The table lists this clone with a few counts. This chain links TRBV7-6 with TRBJ2-2; 9 bases line up with TRBD1. From germline, CDR1 is SGHVS and CDR2 FNYEAQ. This CDR3 contains 15 residues. Trimming at V came to 4 bases and at J to 6 bases, leaving 6 bases not matched to a gene. Here the CDR3 reads CASSSQGATAGELFF. In DNA, the CDR3 is TGTGCCAGCAGCTCACAGGGGGCGACCGCCGGGGAGCTGTTTTTT. The full variable domain, in which reference TRBV7-6 and TRBJ2-2 provide the parts outside the CDR3, is GAGVSQSPRYKVTKRGQDVALRCDPISGHVSLYWYRQALGQGPEFLTYFNYEAQQDKSGLPNDRFSAERPEGSISTLTIQRTEQRDSAMYRCASSSQGATAGELFFGEGSRLTVL.

This chain uses TRBV2 with TRBJ1-6, with D unresolved. CDR1 SNHLY and CDR2 FYNNEI come from the germline V gene. The CDR3 covers 14 residues. The ends were cut back, 11 bases at V and 9 bases at J, with 20 bases in the middle. The CDR3 is CAGKGDGDGSPLHF. CDR3 sequence (DNA): TGTGCCGGTAAAGGAGACGGGGATGGTTCACCCCTCCACTTT.

As regards this clone: This may be a read error: a much more frequent sequence differs by one nucleotide. At the DNA level, this CDR3 is encoded by other sequences in the same sample as well. The chain joins TRBV7-2 to TRBJ1-2; 9 bases are shared with TRBD1. V lost 6 bases and J lost 7; bases outside the gene matches: 12. Germline CDR1 SGHTA, CDR2 FQGNSA. The CDR3 consists of 15 residues. The CDR3 reads CASSLFRTGVRGYTF. In nucleotides, the CDR3 is TGTGCCAGCAGTTTATTTCGGACAGGGGTACGTGGCTACACCTTC.

V usage is TRBV28 and J usage is TRBJ2-7; perhaps TRBD2 as D (5 bases). The V end was cut by 4 bases, the J end by 0 bases, with 13 bases between. The CDR3 loop spans 15 amino acids. Germline CDR1 and CDR2: MDHEN and SYDVKM. DNA for the CDR3: TGTGCCAGCAGTTCAACTAGGACGGCCTCCTACGAGCAGTACTTC. Its protein is CASSSTRTASYEQYF.

V and J are TRBV11-2 and TRBJ1-4, with D unresolved. With 3 bases removed from V and 7 bases from J, the gap between germline ends came to 12 bases. Germline-derived CDR1 and CDR2 are SGHAT and FQNNGV. The CDR3 totals 14 residues. The CDR3 DNA is TGTGCCAGCAGCTTTTCCGGGAAGAGTGAAAAACTGTTTTTT. Translation gives CASSFSGKSEKLFF.

CDR3 sequence: CASSPSGSIDEQYF. CDR3 sequence (DNA): TGTGCCAGCAGTCCTAGCGGGAGCATCGACGAGCAGTACTTC. The chain employs TRBV27 and TRBJ2-7; 10 bases align to TRBD2. The germline V gene has CDR1 MNHEY and CDR2 SMNVEV (reference sequence). This CDR3 comprises 14 residues. Trimming took 5 bases from V and 5 from J; bases not matched to a gene: 6.

The genes are TRBV2 and TRBJ1-2, with D perhaps TRBD1 (5 bases). Germline V gene lookup returns CDR1 SNHLY and CDR2 FYNNEI. Trimming removed 2 bases from V and 4 bases from J, with 11 bases in between. This CDR3 has 14 amino acids. The CDR3 reads CASSETSRAYGYTF. The CDR3 DNA reads as TGTGCCAGCAGTGAAACTAGCAGGGCCTATGGCTACACCTTC.

This chain uses TRBV24-1 with TRBJ2-1; 7 bases are shared with TRBD1. V lost 1 base, J lost 10 bases, and 3 bases stayed unmatched. This CDR3 region has 13 residues. CDR1 is KGHDR, CDR2 SFDVKD, per germline. CDR3 DNA: TGTGCCACCAGTGATTTCAGGGGGATAGAGCAGTTCTTC. It encodes CATSDFRGIEQFF.

The rearrangement uses TRBV5-8 and TRBJ2-5; tentatively, D is TRBD1 (6 bases). V lost 6 bases and J lost 6, with 15 bases in between. CDR3 length: 13 amino acids. Per the germline V gene, CDR1 is SGHTS and CDR2 is YDEGEE. Written as DNA, the CDR3 is TGTGCCAGCAACCCACAGGGTTTGCAGACCCAGTACTTC. It translates to CASNPQGLQTQYF. The full variable domain, completed using reference TRBV5-8 and TRBJ2-5, is EAGVTQSPTHLIKTRGQQATLRCSPISGHTSVYWYQQALGLGLQFLLWYDEGEERNRGNFPPRFSGRQFPNYSSELNVNALELEDSALYLCASNPQGLQTQYFGPGTRLLVL.

The chain combines TRBV10-1 with TRBJ2-2; possible D gene TRBD2, 6 bases. This CDR3 is 15 amino acids long. Germline V gives CDR1 WNHNN, CDR2 SYGVQD (reference sequence). Trimming pared 5 bases from V and 1 base from J, leaving 11 bases between. The CDR3: CASSPGTGNTGELFF. The CDR3 DNA sequence: TGCGCCAGCAGTCCCGGGACTGGGAACACCGGGGAGCTGTTTTTT.

This clone appeared a single time. The chain has TRBV24-1 and TRBJ2-7, with D tentatively TRBD1 (6 bases). Trimming removed 5 bases from V and 2 bases from J, with 15 bases in between. The CDR3 covers 15 residues. CDR1 KGHDR and CDR2 SFDVKD come from the germline V gene. CDR3: CATSGPGQKTYEQYF. CDR3 sequence (DNA): TGTGCCACCAGTGGACCTGGACAGAAGACCTACGAGCAGTACTTC.

This chain links TRBV19 with TRBJ2-2; 9 bases are shared with TRBD1. The CDR3 extends over 15 amino acids. Trimming took 9 bases from V and 7 from J; bases not matched to a gene: 12. The germline gives CDR1 LNHDA, CDR2 SQIVND (reference sequence). The CDR3: CASQGTGRQHGELFF. The DNA of the CDR3 is TGTGCCAGCCAAGGGACAGGGCGGCAACACGGGGAGCTGTTTTTT.

This clone has ten or more counts. V and J are TRBV19 and TRBJ1-6; D remains unclear. CDR3 length: 15 residues. The germline gives CDR1 LNHDA, CDR2 SQIVND (reference sequence). Trimming cost V 7 bases and J 14 bases, with 24 bases left between them. The CDR3 region has the DNA TGTGCCAGTATGGAATGGAATAGCGGGAGTGTCACCCTCCACTTT. Amino acid sequence: CASMEWNSGSVTLHF.

In its sample, this clone was seen once. J is TRBJ2-3 and V is TRBV28; 9 bases align to TRBD2. This CDR3 has 15 amino acids. Germline CDR1 is MDHEN and CDR2 is SYDVKM. V lost 2 bases, J lost 5 bases, and 5 bases stayed unmatched. CDR3 DNA sequence: TGTGCCAGCAGTTTAGGCGGGGGGGCCGGAGATACGCAGTATTTT. It encodes CASSLGGGAGDTQYF.

This sequence joins TRBV7-2 and TRBJ2-1, with a weak D call TRBD2 (5 bases). The V end lost 5 bases, the J end lost 13 bases, and 18 bases lay between the germline ends. The CDR3 loop spans 13 amino acids. From germline, CDR1 is SGHTA and CDR2 FQGNSA. CDR3 DNA sequence: TGTGCCAGCAGCCCGCCTCGCTGGGAGCCCCAGTTCTTC. Its protein is CASSPPRWEPQFF.

This clone was detected a few times. The chain is built from TRBV10-2 and TRBJ1-5; 8 bases map to TRBD1. After removal of 4 bases from V and 7 bases from J, the junction contained 0 bases not matched to a gene. Germline V gene lookup returns CDR1 WSHSY and CDR2 SAAADI. This CDR3 region has 12 residues. This chain's CDR3 is CASSAGGQPQHF. In nucleotides, the CDR3 is TGCGCCAGCAGTGCAGGGGGCCAGCCCCAGCATTTT.

The chain combines TRBV5-4 with TRBJ2-3; tentative D call: TRBD2 (6 bases). Germline loops: CDR1 SGHNT, CDR2 YYREEE (reference sequence). This CDR3 has 14 amino acids. The ends were cut back, 4 bases at V and 2 bases at J, with 11 bases in the middle. CDR3 in DNA: TGTGCCAGCAGCCGGGACTTAGCCACAGATACGCAGTATTTT. It is translated as CASSRDLATDTQYF.